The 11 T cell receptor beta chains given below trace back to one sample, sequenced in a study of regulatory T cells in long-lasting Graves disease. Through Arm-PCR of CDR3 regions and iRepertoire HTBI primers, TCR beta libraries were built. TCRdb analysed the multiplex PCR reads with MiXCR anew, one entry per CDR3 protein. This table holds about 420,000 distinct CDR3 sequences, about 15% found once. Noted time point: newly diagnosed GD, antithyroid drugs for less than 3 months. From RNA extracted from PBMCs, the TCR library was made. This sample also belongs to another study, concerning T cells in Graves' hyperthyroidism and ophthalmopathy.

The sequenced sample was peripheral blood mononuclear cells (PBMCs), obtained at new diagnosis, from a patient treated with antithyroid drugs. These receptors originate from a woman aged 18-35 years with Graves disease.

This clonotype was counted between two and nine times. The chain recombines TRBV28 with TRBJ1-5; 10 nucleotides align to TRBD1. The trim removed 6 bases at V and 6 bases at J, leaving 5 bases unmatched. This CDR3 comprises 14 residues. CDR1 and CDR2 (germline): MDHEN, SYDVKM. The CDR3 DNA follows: TGTGCCAGCAGGAGACAGGGGGCGATTCAGCCCCAGCATTTT. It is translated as CASRRQGAIQPQHF.

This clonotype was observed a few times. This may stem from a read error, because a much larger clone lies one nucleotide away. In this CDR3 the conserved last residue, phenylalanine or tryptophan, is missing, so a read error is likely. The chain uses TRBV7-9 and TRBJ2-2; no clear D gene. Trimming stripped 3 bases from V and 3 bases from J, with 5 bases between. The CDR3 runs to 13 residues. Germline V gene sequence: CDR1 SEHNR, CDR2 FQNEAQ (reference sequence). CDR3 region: CASSLPYTGELFS. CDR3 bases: TGTGCCAGCAGCTTGCCGTACACCGGGGAGCTGTTTTCT.

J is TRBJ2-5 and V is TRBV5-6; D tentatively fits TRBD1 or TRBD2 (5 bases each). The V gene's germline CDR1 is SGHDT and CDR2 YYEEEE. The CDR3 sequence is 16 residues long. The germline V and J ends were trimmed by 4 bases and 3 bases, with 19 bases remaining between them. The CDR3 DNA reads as TGTGCCAGCAGCAGGGGTAGTGGGGTAGCGAAAGAGACCCAGTACTTC. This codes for CASSRGSGVAKETQYF.

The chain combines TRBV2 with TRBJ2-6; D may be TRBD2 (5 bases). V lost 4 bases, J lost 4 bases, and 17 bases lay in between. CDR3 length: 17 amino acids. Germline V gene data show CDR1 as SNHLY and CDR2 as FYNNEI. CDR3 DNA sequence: TGTGCCAGCAGTGGACTACCTGTCTTTGGGGGGGCCAACGTCCTGACTTTC. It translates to CASSGLPVFGGANVLTF. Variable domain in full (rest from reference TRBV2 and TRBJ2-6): EPEVTQTPSHQVTQMGQEVILRCVPISNHLYFYWYRQILGQKVEFLVSFYNNEISEKSEIFDDQFSVERPDGSNFTLKIRSTKLEDSAMYFCASSGLPVFGGANVLTFGAGSRLTVL.

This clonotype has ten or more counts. The CDR3 DNA reads as TGTGCCAGCAGCTTATTCCCTAGCGGAAACACCGGGGAGCTGTTTTTT. Protein sequence: CASSLFPSGNTGELFF. This chain uses TRBV7-3 with TRBJ2-2; the match to TRBD2 covers 7 bases. After removal of 2 bases from V and 2 bases from J, the junction contained 5 bases not matched to a gene. The CDR3 consists of 16 residues. Germline-derived CDR1 and CDR2 are SGHTA and FQGTGA.

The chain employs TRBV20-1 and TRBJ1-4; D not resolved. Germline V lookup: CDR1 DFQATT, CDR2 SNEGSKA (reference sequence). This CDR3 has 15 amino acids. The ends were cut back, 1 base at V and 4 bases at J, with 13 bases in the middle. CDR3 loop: CSARVAESRNEKLFF. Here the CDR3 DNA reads TGCAGTGCTAGAGTTGCAGAGTCACGTAATGAAAAACTGTTTTTT.

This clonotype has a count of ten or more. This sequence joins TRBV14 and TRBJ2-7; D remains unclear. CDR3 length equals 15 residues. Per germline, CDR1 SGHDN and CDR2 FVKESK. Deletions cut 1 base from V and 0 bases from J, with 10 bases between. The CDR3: CASSQVGYLSYEQYF. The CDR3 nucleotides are TGTGCCAGCAGCCAAGTGGGATACCTCTCCTACGAGCAGTACTTC.

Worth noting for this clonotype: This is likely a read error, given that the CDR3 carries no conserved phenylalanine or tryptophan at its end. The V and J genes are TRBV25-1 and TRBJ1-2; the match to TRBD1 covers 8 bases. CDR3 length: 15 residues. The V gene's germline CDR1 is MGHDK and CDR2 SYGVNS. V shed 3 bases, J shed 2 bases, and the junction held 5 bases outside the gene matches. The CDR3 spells CASSDPGGYNYGYTI. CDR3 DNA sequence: TGTGCCAGCAGTGACCCAGGGGGCTACAACTATGGCTACACCATC.

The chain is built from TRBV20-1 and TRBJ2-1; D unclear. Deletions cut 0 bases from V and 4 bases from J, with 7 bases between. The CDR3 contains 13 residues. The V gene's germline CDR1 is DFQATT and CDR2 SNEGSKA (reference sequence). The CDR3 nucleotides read TGCAGTGCTAGAGATAAACTTTACAATGAGCAGTTCTTC. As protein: CSARDKLYNEQFF.

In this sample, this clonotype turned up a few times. As DNA, the CDR3 is TGCGCCAGCAGCTTAAGGGTGGGCGGGTACAACTACGAGCAGTACTTC. Protein: CASSLRVGGYNYEQYF. V usage is TRBV4-1 and J usage is TRBJ2-7, with TRBD2 as a possible D gene (5 bases). V lost 5 bases and J 3 bases, leaving 20 bases between the germline ends. Germline assignment: CDR1 MGHRA and CDR2 YSYEKL. The length of the CDR3 is 16 residues.

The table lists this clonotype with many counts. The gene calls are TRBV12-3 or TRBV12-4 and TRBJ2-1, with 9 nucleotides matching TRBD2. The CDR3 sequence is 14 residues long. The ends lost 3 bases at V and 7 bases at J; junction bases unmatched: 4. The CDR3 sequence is CASSFIAGVNEQFF. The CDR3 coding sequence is TGTGCCAGCAGTTTCATAGCGGGGGTTAATGAGCAGTTCTTC.